This is a list of T cell receptor beta chains from one sample in a study of T-cell reconstitution after alpha-beta-depleted transplantation in children. TCRdb re-analysed the PCR reads in MiXCR, keeping a single row per CDR3 protein. The sample consists of about 260,000 distinct CDR3 sequences, under 14% of them appearing once. The sequenced sample was peripheral blood, obtained 180 days after TCRalphabeta/CD19-depleted stem cell transplant. The receptors shown here come from a male patient aged 2 to 9 who had a stem cell transplant for chronic granulomatous disease, so the T cells may come from the graft donor. CDR3s include the opening cysteine and the closing phenylalanine or tryptophan. Each record gives: D gene, V gene, CDR3 protein. A D gene is named only where the DNA matches it firmly.

D gene: .
V gene: TRBV12-3/TRBV12-4
CDR3 protein: CASSFGMIFSPLHF

D gene: TRBD1
V gene: TRBV25-1
CDR3 protein: CASSGAGTGSNEQYF

D gene: TRBD1
V gene: TRBV28
CDR3 protein: CASSSHRGETQYF

D gene: .
V gene: TRBV11-1
CDR3 protein: CASSPDPGTDNEQFF

D gene: TRBD1
V gene: TRBV29-1
CDR3 protein: CSVLTGFSSYNEQFF

D gene: .
V gene: TRBV5-4
CDR3 protein: CASSLFEGESSDTQYF

D gene: TRBD2
V gene: TRBV5-1
CDR3 protein: CASSLELGGPRTQYF

D gene: .
V gene: TRBV5-4
CDR3 protein: CASSFYRVSSYNEQFF

D gene: .
V gene: TRBV29-1
CDR3 protein: CSVEDVSPDVFF

D gene: .
V gene: TRBV12-3/TRBV12-4
CDR3 protein: CASSHRATGNTIYF

D gene: .
V gene: TRBV5-5
CDR3 protein: CASGPGLSGANVLTF

D gene: TRBD1
V gene: TRBV7-9
CDR3 protein: CASSEGGTGIGEQYF

D gene: .
V gene: TRBV4-2
CDR3 protein: CASSHTKKGPSTDTQYF

D gene: .
V gene: TRBV28
CDR3 protein: CASSLGLASEQFF

D gene: .
V gene: TRBV7-2
CDR3 protein: CASSLGLGANEQSF

D gene: TRBD1
V gene: TRBV9
CDR3 protein: CASSPRPTGVVGNTIYF

D gene: .
V gene: TRBV27
CDR3 protein: CASSPRTAHQETQYF

D gene: TRBD1
V gene: TRBV4-2
CDR3 protein: CAMGPGTGGNWAFF

D gene: TRBD2
V gene: TRBV10-3
CDR3 protein: CAIRAGGFEDTQYF

D gene: TRBD2
V gene: TRBV5-5
CDR3 protein: CASSSIAGGLEQFF

D gene: TRBD1
V gene: TRBV15
CDR3 protein: CATSRSSARGGNPIYGYTF

D gene: .
V gene: TRBV30
CDR3 protein: CAWSVGTNVLTF

D gene: .
V gene: TRBV11-1
CDR3 protein: CASSTRDTVISGANVLTF